Listed below are T cell receptor beta chains from one sample, sequenced in a study of lymphopenia after photon versus proton radiotherapy. Generated by immunoSEQ multiplex PCR, the TCRdb table keeps only in-frame clones and is missing some. The table records fewer than 25,000 clones, approximately 84% of them present only once. The starting material was peripheral blood, obtained from a patient treated with photon-based radiotherapy. These TCRs come from a man in his forties or fifties with gastric cancer. The CDR3 runs from the conserved cysteine through the conserved F or W. Where a row states a size, it is once, few, many or the class of an expanded clone; other rows omit it.

J,size,V,CDR3
TRBJ2-5,-,TRBV5-6,CASSLNSGGFQETQYF
TRBJ1-5,-,TRBV6-4,CASRDSRDRYQPQHF
TRBJ2-7,-,TRBV6-6,CASSAGTHSYEQYF
TRBJ2-2,-,TRBV6-1,CASSGRPTGELFF
TRBJ2-2,medium-sized,TRBV5-5,CASSYRDIYTGELFF
TRBJ2-7,-,TRBV7-2,CASSLEAVSYEQYF
TRBJ1-1,-,TRBV30,CAWSERELEAFF
TRBJ1-2,few,TRBV15,CATSRRRQVPPNYGYTF
TRBJ2-7,-,TRBV11-2,CASSPPGGGEVEQYF
TRBJ2-3,once,TRBV19,CARGGAAPSTDTQYF